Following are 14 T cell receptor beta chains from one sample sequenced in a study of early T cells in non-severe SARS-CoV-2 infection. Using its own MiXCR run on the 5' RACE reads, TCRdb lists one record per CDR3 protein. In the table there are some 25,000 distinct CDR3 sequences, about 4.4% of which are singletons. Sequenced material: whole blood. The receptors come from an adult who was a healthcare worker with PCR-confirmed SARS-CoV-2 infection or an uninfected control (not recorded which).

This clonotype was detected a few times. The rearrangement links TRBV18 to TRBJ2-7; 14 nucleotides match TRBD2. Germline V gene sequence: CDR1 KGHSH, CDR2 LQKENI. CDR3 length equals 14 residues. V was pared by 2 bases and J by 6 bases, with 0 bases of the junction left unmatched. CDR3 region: CASSPGTSGSEQYF. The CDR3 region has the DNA TGTGCCAGCTCACCAGGGACTAGCGGGAGCGAGCAGTACTTC.

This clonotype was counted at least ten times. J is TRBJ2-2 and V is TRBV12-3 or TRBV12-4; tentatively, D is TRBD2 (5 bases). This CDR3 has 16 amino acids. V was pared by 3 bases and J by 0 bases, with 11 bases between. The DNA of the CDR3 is TGTGCCAGCAGTTTGGGAGAGCAGACGAACACCGGGGAGCTGTTTTTT. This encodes CASSLGEQTNTGELFF.

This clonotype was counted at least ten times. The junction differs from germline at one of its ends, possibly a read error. The CDR3 spells CASRQAASTDTQYF. In DNA, the CDR3 is TGCGCCAGCAGACAAGCGGCTAGCACAGATACGCAGTATTTT. The genes are TRBV4-1 and TRBJ2-3; D perhaps matches TRBD2 (5 bases). The CDR3 runs to 14 residues. Germline CDR1 is MGHRA and CDR2 is YSYEKL.

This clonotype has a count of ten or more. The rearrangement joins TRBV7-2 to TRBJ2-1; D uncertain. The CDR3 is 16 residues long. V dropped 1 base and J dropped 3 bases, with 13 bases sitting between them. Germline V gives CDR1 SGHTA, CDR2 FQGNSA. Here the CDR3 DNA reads TGTGCCAGCAGCTTAGAATCAGCGCCCTTCTACAATGAGCAGTTCTTC. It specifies CASSLESAPFYNEQFF.

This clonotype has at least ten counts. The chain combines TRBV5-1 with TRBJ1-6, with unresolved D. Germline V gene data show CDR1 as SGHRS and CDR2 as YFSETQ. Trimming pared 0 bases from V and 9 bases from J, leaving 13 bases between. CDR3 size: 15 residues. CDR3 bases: TGCGCCAGCAGCTTGGCGGGGAGTTCGGGTTCACCCCTCCACTTT. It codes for CASSLAGSSGSPLHF. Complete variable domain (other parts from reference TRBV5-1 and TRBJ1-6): KAGVTQTPRYLIKTRGQQVTLSCSPISGHRSVSWYQQTPGQGLQFLFEYFSETQRNKGNFPGRFSGRQFSNSRSEMNVSTLELGDSALYLCASSLAGSSGSPLHFGNGTRLTVT.

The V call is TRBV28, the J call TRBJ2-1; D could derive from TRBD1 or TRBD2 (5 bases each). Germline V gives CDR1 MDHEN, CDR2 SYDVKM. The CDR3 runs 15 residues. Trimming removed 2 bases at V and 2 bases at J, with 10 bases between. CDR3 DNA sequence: TGTGCCAGCAGTTTACCAGGGCGGGCCTACAATGAGCAGTTCTTC. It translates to CASSLPGRAYNEQFF.

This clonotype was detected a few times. CDR3 protein: CASSGDIDYEQYF. CDR3 nucleotide sequence: TGTGCCAGCTCCGGGGATATAGACTACGAGCAGTACTTC. The chain employs TRBV6-2 or TRBV6-3 and TRBJ2-7; maybe TRBD2 (5 bases). V lost 8 bases to trimming and J lost 3 bases, with 14 bases between them. The CDR3 spans 13 residues. CDR1 is MNHEY and CDR2 is SVGEGT in the germline V gene.

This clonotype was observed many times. The DNA for the CDR3 is TGTGCCACCAGTGATCCCGCCAGTCTGGGTATCGAGGAGCTGTTTTTT. Translation: CATSDPASLGIEELFF. The chain employs TRBV24-1 and TRBJ2-2, with D uncertain. V lost 3 bases and J lost 10, with 20 bases in between. The CDR3 is made up of 16 amino acids. CDR1 and CDR2 (germline): KGHDR, SFDVKD.

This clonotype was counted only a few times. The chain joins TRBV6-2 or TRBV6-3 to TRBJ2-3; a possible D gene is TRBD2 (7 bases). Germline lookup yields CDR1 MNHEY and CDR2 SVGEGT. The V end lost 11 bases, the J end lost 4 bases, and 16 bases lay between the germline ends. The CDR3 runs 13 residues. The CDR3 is CALEGGGPDTQYF. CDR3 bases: TGTGCCCTGGAGGGAGGGGGTCCAGATACGCAGTATTTT.

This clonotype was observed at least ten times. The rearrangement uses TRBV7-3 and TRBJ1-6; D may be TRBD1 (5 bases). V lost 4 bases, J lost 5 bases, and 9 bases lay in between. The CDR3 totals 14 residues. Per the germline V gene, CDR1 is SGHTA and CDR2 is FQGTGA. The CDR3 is CASSSGRNNSPLHF. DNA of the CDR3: TGTGCCAGCAGCTCGGGACGGAATAATTCACCCCTCCACTTT.

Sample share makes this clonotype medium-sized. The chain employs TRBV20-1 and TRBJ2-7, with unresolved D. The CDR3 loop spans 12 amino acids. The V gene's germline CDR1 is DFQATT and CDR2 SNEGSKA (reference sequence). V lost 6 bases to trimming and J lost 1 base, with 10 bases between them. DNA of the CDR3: TGCAGTGCACCTACAAGTTCCTACGAGCAGTACTTC. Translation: CSAPTSSYEQYF.

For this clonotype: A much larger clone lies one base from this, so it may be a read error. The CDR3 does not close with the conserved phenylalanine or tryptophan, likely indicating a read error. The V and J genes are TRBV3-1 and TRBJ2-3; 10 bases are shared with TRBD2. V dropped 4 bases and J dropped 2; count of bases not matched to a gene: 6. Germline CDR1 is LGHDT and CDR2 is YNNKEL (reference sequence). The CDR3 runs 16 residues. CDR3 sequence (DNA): TGTGCCAGCAGCCCCTTAGCGGGGGGACCCACAGATACGCAGTATTCT. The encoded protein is CASSPLAGGPTDTQYS.

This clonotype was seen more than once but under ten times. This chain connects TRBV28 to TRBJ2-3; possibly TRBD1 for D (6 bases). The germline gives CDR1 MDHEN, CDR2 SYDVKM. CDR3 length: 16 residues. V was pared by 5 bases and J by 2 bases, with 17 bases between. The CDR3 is CASSGRDTRVTDTQYF. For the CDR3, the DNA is TGTGCCAGCAGTGGTCGGGACACCCGCGTCACAGATACGCAGTATTTT.

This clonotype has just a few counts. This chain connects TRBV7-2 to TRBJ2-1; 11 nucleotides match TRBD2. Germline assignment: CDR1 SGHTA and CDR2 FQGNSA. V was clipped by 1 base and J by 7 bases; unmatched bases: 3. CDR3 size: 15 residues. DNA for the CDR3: TGTGCCAGCAGCTTAGATAGCGGGGGGGCAAATGAGCAGTTCTTC. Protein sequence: CASSLDSGGANEQFF.